This T cell receptor beta chain stems from a study of cytomegalovirus exposure and HLA in healthy donors. Trimming took 2 bases from V and 3 from J, leaving 10 bases between them. The germline CDR1 and CDR2 sequences are LNHDA and SQIVND (reference sequence). This CDR3 comprises 14 residues. Amplification used 60 Vbeta primers and 13 Jbeta primers. Sequenced by immunoSEQ multiplex PCR; TCRdb stores in-frame clones only, minus some. This table has 100,000 or so clones, around 84% appearing once. This clone was seen a single time. Sequencing was performed on PBMCs. The chain combines TRBV19 with TRBJ2-5, with a possible D match to TRBD2 (5 bases). The receptor was isolated from a woman aged 18 to 35 in good health and CMV-seronegative. This chain's CDR3 is CASSIFAGKETQYF. DNA of the CDR3: TGTGCCAGTAGTATATTCGCGGGCAAAGAGACCCAGTACTTC. Full variable domain (outside the CDR3, taken from reference TRBV19 and TRBJ2-5): DGGITQSPKYLFRKEGQNVTLSCEQNLNHDAMYWYRQDPGQGLRLIYYSQIVNDFQKGDIAEGYSVSREKKESFPLTVTSAQKNPTAFYLCASSIFAGKETQYFGPGTRLLVL.